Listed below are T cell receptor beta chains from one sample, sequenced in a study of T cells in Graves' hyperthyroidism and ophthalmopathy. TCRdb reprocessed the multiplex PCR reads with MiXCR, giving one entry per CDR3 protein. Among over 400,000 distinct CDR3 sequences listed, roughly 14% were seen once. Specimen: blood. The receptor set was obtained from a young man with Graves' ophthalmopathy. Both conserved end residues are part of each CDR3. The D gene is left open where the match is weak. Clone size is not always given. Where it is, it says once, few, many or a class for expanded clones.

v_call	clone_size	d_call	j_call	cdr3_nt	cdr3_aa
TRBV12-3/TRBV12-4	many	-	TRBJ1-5	TGTGCCAGCAGTTCGAGGGGAGTTTGGCAGCCCCAGCATTTT	CASSSRGVWQPQHF
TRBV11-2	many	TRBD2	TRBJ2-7	TGTGCCAGCAGCGGGCTAGCGGGGGGTTCCTACGAGCAGTACTTC	CASSGLAGGSYEQYF
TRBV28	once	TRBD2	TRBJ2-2	TGTGCCAGCAGATCCGGGACTAGCGGAGACACCGGGGAGCTGTTTTTT	CASRSGTSGDTGELFF
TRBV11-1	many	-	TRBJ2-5	TGTGCCAGCAGCCTCTTTGGGGACGGCAAAGAGACCCAGTACTTC	CASSLFGDGKETQYF
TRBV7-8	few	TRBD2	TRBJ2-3	TGTGCCAGCAGCGGGACTAGCGGGGTGCAAGATACGCAGTATTTT	CASSGTSGVQDTQYF
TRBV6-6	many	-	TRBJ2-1	TGTGCCAGCAGTTACAGGACCTTGAATGAGCAGTTCTTC	CASSYRTLNEQFF
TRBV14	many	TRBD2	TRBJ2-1	TGTGCCAGCAGCCAAGAGCGCGGTTGGACTAGCGTATACAATGAGCAGTTCTTC	CASSQERGWTSVYNEQFF
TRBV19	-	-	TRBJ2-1	TGTGCCAGTAGTATTGAGACGAGCGTTCCCTACAATGAGCAGTTCTTC	CASSIETSVPYNEQFF
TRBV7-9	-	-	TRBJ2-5	TGTGCCAGCAGACCCTATTGGAGGGGAGAGACCCAGTACTTC	CASRPYWRGETQYF
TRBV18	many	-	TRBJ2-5	TGTGCCAGCTCATCGGCGGGCGGCGTCCAAGAGACCCAGTACTTC	CASSSAGGVQETQYF
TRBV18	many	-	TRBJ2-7	TGTGCCAGCTCACCAGAGGGTCGGAGCTCCTACGAGCAGTACTTC	CASSPEGRSSYEQYF
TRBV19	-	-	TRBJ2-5	TGTGCCAGTAGTGCCCAGGAAGAGACCCAGTACTTC	CASSAQEETQYF
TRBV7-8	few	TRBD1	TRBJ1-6	TGTGCCAGCAGCTACGACAGGGCCAATTCACCCCTCCACTTT	CASSYDRANSPLHF
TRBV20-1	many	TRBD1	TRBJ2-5	TGCAGTGCTCGGACAGGCGCAAGTCAAGAGACCCAGTACTTC	CSARTGASQETQYF
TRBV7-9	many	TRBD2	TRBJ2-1	TGTGCCAGCAATCCCCCGGCTAGCGGGAACAATGAGCAGTTCTTC	CASNPPASGNNEQFF
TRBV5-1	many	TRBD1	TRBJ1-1	TGTGCCAGCAGCTTGGACAGGGCGAACACTGAAGCTTTCTTT	CASSLDRANTEAFF
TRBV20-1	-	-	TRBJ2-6	TGCAGTGCTACTGGGGCCAACGTCCTGACTTTC	CSATGANVLTF
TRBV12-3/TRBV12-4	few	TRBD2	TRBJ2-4	TGTGCCAGCAGTTCCGGGACTAGCGCCGGAGTCGGCATTCAGTACTTC	CASSSGTSAGVGIQYF
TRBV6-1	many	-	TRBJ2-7	TGTGCCAGCAGCGCGCTTCTAGTCGGCTCCTACGAGCAGTACTTC	CASSALLVGSYEQYF
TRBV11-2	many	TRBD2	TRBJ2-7	TGTGCCAGCAGCTCGAAGGCACTAGCGCCCGGCTACGAGCAGTACTTC	CASSSKALAPGYEQYF
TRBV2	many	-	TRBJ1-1	TGTGCCAGCAGTTCCCGTCCGGGACGGCTGGACAACACTGAAGCTTTCTTT	CASSSRPGRLDNTEAFF
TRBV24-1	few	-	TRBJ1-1	TGTGCCACCAGTGATTTACGCAGTGAAGCTTTCTTT	CATSDLRSEAFF
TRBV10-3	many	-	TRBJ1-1	TGTGCCATCAGTGGGGCGGGAAAATTGTCTCGAAACACTGAAGCTTTCTTT	CAISGAGKLSRNTEAFF
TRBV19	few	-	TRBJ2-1	TGTGCCAGTAGTGGTTCTTTAGCGGACAATGAGCAGTTCTTC	CASSGSLADNEQFF
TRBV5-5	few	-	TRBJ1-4	TGTGCCAGCAGCTTGGAGTGGCGTTCTAATGAAAAACTGTTTTTT	CASSLEWRSNEKLFF
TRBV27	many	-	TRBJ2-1	TGTGCCAGCAGTTTTACTTCCTACAATGAGCAGTTCTTC	CASSFTSYNEQFF
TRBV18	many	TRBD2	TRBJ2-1	TGTGCCAGCTCACCACCGTCGCGGGAGGATTATGAGCAGTTCTTC	CASSPPSREDYEQFF
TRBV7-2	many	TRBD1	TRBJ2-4	TGTGCCAGCAGCTCGCCTTGGACAGGGGGCCAGGGTTTATTTAACATTCAGTACTTC	CASSSPWTGGQGLFNIQYF
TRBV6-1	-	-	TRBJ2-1	TGTGCCAGCGCAAAAGGGTCCCCCTGGGATGAGCAGTTCTTC	CASAKGSPWDEQFF
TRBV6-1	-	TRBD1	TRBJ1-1	TGTGCCAGCAGTGGGCAGGGGGCTTTGGGAGCTTTCTTT	CASSGQGALGAFF
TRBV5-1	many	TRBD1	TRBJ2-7	TGCGCCAGCAGCCCCGGGACAGGGTTCTACGAGCAGTACTTC	CASSPGTGFYEQYF
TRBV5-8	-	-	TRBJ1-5	TGTGCCAGCAGCGGAGATGCCGTTCAGCCCCAGCATTTT	CASSGDAVQPQHF
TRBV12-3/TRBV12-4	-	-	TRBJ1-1	TGTGCCAGCAGCCAGAGGCTCACTGAAGCTTTCTTT	CASSQRLTEAFF
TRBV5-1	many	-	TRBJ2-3	TGCGCCAGCAGCTTGGATGGGCTCTTCCGTAGCACAGATACGCAGTATTTT	CASSLDGLFRSTDTQYF
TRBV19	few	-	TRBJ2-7	TGTGCCAGTAGTATCAGTCCAGGGGAAAGTTACGAGCAGTACTTC	CASSISPGESYEQYF
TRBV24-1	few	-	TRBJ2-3	TGTGCCACCAGTGATGCGAGGGATACGCAGTATTTT	CATSDARDTQYF
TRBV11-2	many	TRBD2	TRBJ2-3	TGTGCCAGCAGCCCTAGTGGGGGTGGAGCGGGGGGCGGTTGGGATACGCAGTATTTT	CASSPSGGGAGGGWDTQYF
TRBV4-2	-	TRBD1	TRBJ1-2	TGTGCCAGCAGCCAAGTCGACAGGGATTTGGGTGGCTACACCTTC	CASSQVDRDLGGYTF
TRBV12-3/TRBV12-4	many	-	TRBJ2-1	TGTGCCAGCAGCCCAACCCTCGACGTAGCTCCTTACTCCTACAATGAGCAGTTCTTC	CASSPTLDVAPYSYNEQFF
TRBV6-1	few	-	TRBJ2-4	TGTGCCAGCAGTTACGTGTACAGGCAGAAAAACATTCAGTACTTC	CASSYVYRQKNIQYF
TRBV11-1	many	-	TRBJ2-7	TGTGCCAGCAGCTTAGACACCAGGGGCGAGCAGTACTTC	CASSLDTRGEQYF
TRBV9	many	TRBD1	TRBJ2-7	TGTGCCAGCAGCGTAGCTCTGGGACAGGACTACGAGCAGTACTTC	CASSVALGQDYEQYF
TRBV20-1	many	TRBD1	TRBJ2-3	TGCAGTGCTAGAAGGACAGGGTTCCCCACAGATACGCAGTATTTT	CSARRTGFPTDTQYF
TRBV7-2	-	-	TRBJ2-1	TGTGCCAGCAGCGGCAGAGGCCGCGGCTGGTCCTACAATGAGCAGTTCTTC	CASSGRGRGWSYNEQFF
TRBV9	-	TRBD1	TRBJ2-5	TGTGCCAGCAGCGTAAGTGTGGGGAACAGGGGGCCGCCTGGAGAGACCCAGTACTTC	CASSVSVGNRGPPGETQYF
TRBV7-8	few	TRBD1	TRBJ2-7	TGTGCCAGCAGCTTAGGCTCGGGGGAGACAGGGGGCTTGGACGAGCAGTACTTC	CASSLGSGETGGLDEQYF
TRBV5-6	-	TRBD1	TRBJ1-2	TGTGCCAGCAGCTCTCCGGTACAGGGGGTGAGCGGCTACACCTTC	CASSSPVQGVSGYTF
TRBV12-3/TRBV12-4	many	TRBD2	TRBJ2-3	TGTGCCAGCAGTTTCTTAAGCGGGGGCACAGATACGCAGTATTTT	CASSFLSGGTDTQYF